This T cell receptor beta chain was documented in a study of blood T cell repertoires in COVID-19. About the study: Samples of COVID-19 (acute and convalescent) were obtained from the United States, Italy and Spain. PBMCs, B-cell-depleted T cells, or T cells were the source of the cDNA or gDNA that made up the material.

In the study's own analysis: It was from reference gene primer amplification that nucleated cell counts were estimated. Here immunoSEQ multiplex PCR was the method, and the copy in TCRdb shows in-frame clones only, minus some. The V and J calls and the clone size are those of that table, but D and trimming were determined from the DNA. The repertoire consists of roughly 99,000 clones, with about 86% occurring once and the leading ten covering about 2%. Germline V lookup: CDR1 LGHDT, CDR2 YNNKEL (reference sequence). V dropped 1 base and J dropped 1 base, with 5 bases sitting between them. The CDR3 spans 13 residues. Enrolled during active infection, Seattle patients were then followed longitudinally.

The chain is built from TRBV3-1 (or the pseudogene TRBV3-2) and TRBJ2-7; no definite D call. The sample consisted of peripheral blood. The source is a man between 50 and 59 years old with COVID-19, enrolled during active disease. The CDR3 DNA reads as TGTGCCAGCAGCCAAGGTATTTCCTACGAGCAGTACTTC. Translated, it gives CASSQGISYEQYF.